Following are 4 T cell receptor beta chains from one sample sequenced in a study of blood T cell repertoires in COVID-19. TCRdb keeps only in-frame clones here, not all; method: immunoSEQ multiplex PCR. Of approximately 94,000 clones listed, 85% are singletons. The sample taken for sequencing was peripheral blood. Receptors were obtained from a middle-aged man with active or convalescent COVID-19.

This clone was counted between two and nine times. The gene calls are TRBV11-3 and TRBJ2-7, with unresolved D. Looked up from germline, CDR1 is SGHNT and CDR2 is YENEEA. Trimming cost V 1 base and J 5 bases, with 15 bases left between them. The CDR3 covers 15 residues. CDR3 in amino acids: CASSLGSASPHEQYF. The CDR3 nucleotides read TGTGCCAGCAGCTTAGGAAGTGCGAGTCCCCACGAGCAGTACTTC.

This clone has only one observation. CDR3 residues: CASSLIGQDGDEQFF. CDR3 DNA sequence: TGTGCCAGCAGTCTAATCGGACAGGATGGAGATGAGCAGTTCTTC. The V gene is TRBV7-9, the J gene TRBJ2-1; 7 nucleotides match TRBD1. This CDR3 comprises 15 residues. Germline V CDR1 and CDR2: SEHNR, FQNEAQ (reference sequence). With 6 bases clipped from V and 8 bases from J, the junction kept 13 bases outside the gene matches. The entire variable domain, with the rest obtained from reference TRBV7-9 and TRBJ2-1, is as follows: DTGVSQNPRHKITKRGQNVTFRCDPISEHNRLYWYRQTLGQGPEFLTYFQNEAQLEKSRLLSDRFSAERPKGSFSTLEIQRTEQGDSAMYLCASSLIGQDGDEQFFGPGTRLTVL.

The chain joins TRBV11-1 to TRBJ2-7, with 11 positions matching TRBD1. J lost 4 bases, V lost 5 bases, and 4 bases had no gene match. Germline V gene data show CDR1 as SGHAT and CDR2 as FQDESV (reference sequence). This CDR3 region has 14 residues. CDR3 bases: TGTGCCAGCAGCGCCCGGGACAGGGGGTACGAGCAGTACTTC. This codes for CASSARDRGYEQYF.

This chain links TRBV19 with TRBJ2-7; D is possibly TRBD1 (6 bases). The V gene's germline CDR1 is LNHDA and CDR2 SQIVND (reference sequence). The CDR3 sequence is 16 residues long. V gave up 3 bases and J gave up 2 bases, with 17 bases separating them. In nucleotides, the CDR3 is TGTGCCAGTAGTATTTCCGGGACACCAGCTACCTACGAGCAGTACTTC. Its protein product is CASSISGTPATYEQYF.